This T cell receptor beta chain came from a study of T-cell reconstitution after alpha-beta-depleted transplantation in children (dated by TCRdb to the mid-2010s). Turning to the overall study: The study quantitatively tracked T-cell immune reconstitution after TCRalphabeta/CD19-depleted allogeneic hematopoietic cell transplantation in children using TCR repertoire profiling.

The investigation overall reported the following: In some patients, the high TCRbeta diversity seen at day 60 was put down to recipient T cells and intrathymic progenitors that had survived conditioning. Over subsequent months, a decline in hyperexpanded clone frequencies was noted, and after one year, T-cell counts and TCRbeta diversity were mostly ascribed to newly produced T cells. Apparently early alphabetaT-cell count recovery about two months after transplant reportedly relied on only several hundred rapidly expanded clones derived from non-depleted graft cells.

Note on this clonotype: What antigen it recognizes has not been identified. One base away there is no much larger clone; base qualities are not given.

Receptors were amplified or captured by PCR. Sequencing was carried out with an Illumina HiSeq 2500. To normalize quantification of the TCRbeta repertoire, the TCR libraries were built with molecular barcoding that relied on unique molecular identifiers. The public reads were reprocessed in TCRdb via fastp at Q25 and MiXCR, keeping in-frame beta chains. CDR3 protein duplicates are merged, each entry listing the most common genes and DNA. This sample has some 200,000 distinct CDR3 sequences in its table, and roughly 10% of those were observed once. The biggest ten clones account for roughly 27% of the sample. According to the study, the label for this sample's treatment or condition signals: allogeneic hematopoietic cell transplantation with graft depleted of TCRalphabeta T cells and CD19 B cells. The transplant recipients were children given TCRalphabeta/CD19-depleted allogeneic hematopoietic cell grafts.

CDR1 and CDR2 are drawn from the germline V gene: SGHDT, YYEEEE. The CDR3 measures 12 amino acids from cysteine to phenylalanine. Of all the DNA, just the CDR3 is kept, 36 bases in frame from base 1. Deletion took 1 base off V and 9 bases off J, with a span of 8 bases between the germline ends. The sequence was obtained from a child under two years old with acute myeloid leukemia, due to receive a stem cell transplant. Sequencing was performed on PBMCs, taken before TCRalphabeta/CD19-depleted stem cell transplant. The chain is assembled from TRBV5-6 and TRBJ2-4; no D gene can be assigned with confidence. The CDR3 reads CASSLSLGIQYF. The nucleotides are TGTGCCAGCAGCTTGAGTCTCGGCATTCAGTACTTC.